This TCR beta chain was identified during a study of graft-versus-host responses after intestinal transplantation. Across the whole study: All recipients got anti-thymocyte globulin induction, then tacrolimus and steroids for about three years.

Concerning this clone: What it binds is unknown.

Here immunoSEQ multiplex PCR was the method, and the copy in TCRdb shows in-frame clones only, minus some. The sample has 75,000 to 100,000 clones; 86% are singletons. Findings and caveats of the study: Subjects displaying graft-donor T cell macrochimerism possessed elevated graft-versus-host to host-versus-graft clonal ratios inside allografts.

V lost 10 bases and J 0 bases, leaving 19 bases between the germline ends. The CDR3 is 16 residues long. Germline V gene lookup returns CDR1 MDHEN and CDR2 SYDVKM. The chain is built from TRBV28 and TRBJ1-5; D not certain. This clonotype was sampled from a human patient who received an intestinal transplant, so some T cells may come from the graft donor. Source: PBMCs, taken 255 days after intestinal transplant. The DNA for the CDR3 is TGTGCCACCATAGAGTACGCTCCTTTTAGCAATCAGCCCCAGCATTTT. The encoded protein is CATIEYAPFSNQPQHF.